This is a list of T cell receptor beta chains from one sample in a study of Graves' ophthalmopathy and Graves' hyperthyroidism. TCRdb independently ran MiXCR on the multiplex PCR reads; one entry per CDR3 protein. Of 200,000 to 250,000 distinct CDR3 sequences listed, roughly 21% are singletons. Sample: peripheral blood. These receptors all come from a woman between 50 and 59 years old with Graves' ophthalmopathy. The CDR3 runs from the conserved cysteine through the conserved F or W. The order of the fields is V gene, J gene, clone size, D gene, CDR3 DNA, CDR3 protein. A D gene is named only where the DNA matches it firmly. Clone size appears in some rows only: once, few, many, or a class for an expanded clone.

TRBV28,TRBJ2-7,many,.,TGTGCCAGCAGAGGACTCCTATCTAGCTCCTACGAGCAGTACTTC,CASRGLLSSSYEQYF
TRBV7-9,TRBJ2-7,many,.,TGTGCCAGCAGCTTATTTGGGGATGGCAGCGAGCAGTACTTC,CASSLFGDGSEQYF
TRBV20-1,TRBJ2-7,many,.,TGCAGTGCAACAGGACATATGAGCTCCTACGAGCAGTACTTC,CSATGHMSSYEQYF
TRBV7-2,TRBJ2-7,many,.,TGTGCCAGCAGCTTAGGGGAACTAGCTGGGTACGAGCAGTACTTC,CASSLGELAGYEQYF
TRBV11-2,TRBJ2-6,many,.,TGTGCCAGCAGCCCGACAGCCGATTCCTCTGGGGCCAACGTCCTGACTTTC,CASSPTADSSGANVLTF
TRBV12-3/TRBV12-4,TRBJ2-7,once,.,TGTGCCAGCAGGCTGACAGGATACGAGCAGTACTTC,CASRLTGYEQYF
TRBV20-1,TRBJ2-7,once,.,TGCAGTGCTAGGAAAGCGTCCCTCGGAGGCGAGCAGTACTTC,CSARKASLGGEQYF
TRBV12-3/TRBV12-4,TRBJ1-3,many,.,TGTGCCAGCTGTTTGAGGGTTGGAAACACCATATATTTT,CASCLRVGNTIYF
TRBV10-3,TRBJ2-7,few,TRBD1,TGTGCCATCAGTCCGACAGGGGATCTCCGGGGCCCATCCTACGAGCAGTACTTC,CAISPTGDLRGPSYEQYF
TRBV6-1,TRBJ1-6,.,.,TGTGCCAGCAGTCCCTGGGGGACAAATTCACCCCTCCACTTT,CASSPWGTNSPLHF
TRBV11-2,TRBJ1-2,many,.,TGTGCCAGCAGCCCCCGACCCGGGGAGGGCTACACCTTC,CASSPRPGEGYTF
TRBV3-1,TRBJ2-7,.,TRBD1,TGTGCCATCAGCCAACCCCTCGGGACAGGGGGCGTCGAGCAGTACTTC,CAISQPLGTGGVEQYF
TRBV5-1,TRBJ1-2,.,.,TGCGCCAGCAGCTTGGGGGGAGCTAACTATGGCTACGCCTTC,CASSLGGANYGYAF
TRBV15,TRBJ1-1,.,.,TGTGCCACCAGCGGCAACAGGGTGAACACTGAAGCTTTCTTT,CATSGNRVNTEAFF
TRBV6-2/TRBV6-3,TRBJ1-1,many,.,TGTGCCAGCAGTTACTCGAGACAGAGGAACACTGAGGCTTTCTTT,CASSYSRQRNTEAFF
TRBV5-1,TRBJ2-7,many,TRBD2,TGCGCCAGCAGAAAGCGGGAGGGGACCTACGAGCAGTACTTC,CASRKREGTYEQYF
TRBV10-3,TRBJ2-7,.,TRBD1,TGTGCCATCAGTGAGTCCTCAGGGGGCGAGCAGTACTTC,CAISESSGGEQYF
TRBV4-1,TRBJ1-2,few,.,TGCGCCAGCAGCCAGCTGGCGGGCGGAGAATATGACTACACCTTC,CASSQLAGGEYDYTF
TRBV20-1,TRBJ2-7,many,TRBD2,TGCAGTGCTAGAGCTTCATTCACTAGCGGGAGGGCCAACGAGCAGTACTTC,CSARASFTSGRANEQYF
TRBV19,TRBJ1-2,few,.,TGTGCCAGTAGTCCTCGTCCGGACTATGGCTACACCTTC,CASSPRPDYGYTF
TRBV24-1,TRBJ2-6,.,.,TGTGCCACCAGTGACGTCCTCTCTGGGGCCAACGTCCTGACTTTC,CATSDVLSGANVLTF
TRBV20-1,TRBJ2-7,many,.,TGCAGTGCTAGGGGCAATCGCGAGCAGTACTTC,CSARGNREQYF
TRBV7-3,TRBJ2-5,.,.,TGTGCCAGCAGCCCAAGCACTCCGGGGCCCCAGTACTTC,CASSPSTPGPQYF
TRBV2,TRBJ2-7,many,TRBD2,TGTGCCAGCAGGTCGGGGACTAGCGGGAGGTTCTACGAGCAGTACTTC,CASRSGTSGRFYEQYF
TRBV19,TRBJ1-1,.,TRBD1,TGTGCCACCCGACGGTCTGGACAGGGTAAAACTGAAGCTTTCTTT,CATRRSGQGKTEAFF
TRBV12-3/TRBV12-4,TRBJ2-7,.,.,TGTGCCAGCAGGGTAGGGGCCTCCACCTCCTACGAGCAGTACTTC,CASRVGASTSYEQYF
TRBV4-1,TRBJ1-5,many,.,TGCGCCAGCAGCCAGGGGTTGCAGGGAATACAGCCCCAGCATTTT,CASSQGLQGIQPQHF
TRBV2,TRBJ2-7,many,.,TGTGCCAGCGGCACAGCGCAGTACTTC,CASGTAQYF
TRBV28,TRBJ2-7,many,TRBD2,TGTGCCAGCAGCTGGGGAGCGGGAGTGGTGGGGTACGAGCAGTACTTC,CASSWGAGVVGYEQYF
TRBV12-3/TRBV12-4,TRBJ2-5,many,.,TGTGCCAGCAACCTCAGGGGGGCGGGAGAGACCCAGTACTTC,CASNLRGAGETQYF
TRBV6-1,TRBJ2-2,many,.,TGTGCCAGCAGTAAAGGAGTGGAGAACACCGGGGAGCTGTTTTTT,CASSKGVENTGELFF
TRBV11-2,TRBJ1-6,few,TRBD1,TGTGCCAGCAGCGGACAGGGGAGGTTGGATAATTCACCCCTCCACTTT,CASSGQGRLDNSPLHF
TRBV6-2/TRBV6-3,TRBJ2-7,many,.,TGTGCCAGCAGTTACTCTTTTTTTGGACTGGTATCCTACGAGCAGTACTTC,CASSYSFFGLVSYEQYF
TRBV6-1,TRBJ2-2,.,.,TGTGCCAGCAATCGTGGTGGGGAGCTGTTTTTT,CASNRGGELFF
TRBV6-5,TRBJ1-1,many,TRBD1,TGTGCCAGCAGTTGGCGACAGGGGAACACTGAAGCTTTCTTT,CASSWRQGNTEAFF
TRBV4-2,TRBJ2-7,many,.,TGTGCCAGCAGCCAAGATCGGGCCAGCACCTACGAGCAGTACTTC,CASSQDRASTYEQYF
TRBV14,TRBJ2-2,many,.,TGTGCCAGCAGCCACCTCCAGGGAAACACCGGGGAGCTGTTTTTT,CASSHLQGNTGELFF
TRBV5-5,TRBJ2-5,many,.,TGTGCCAGCAGCCCAACCCCGGGGCCAGAGACCCAGTACTTC,CASSPTPGPETQYF
TRBV6-1,TRBJ1-5,many,TRBD1,TGTGCCAGCAGGTGGGACAGCGGCGGTCAGCCCCAGCATTTT,CASRWDSGGQPQHF
TRBV19,TRBJ2-2,many,.,TGTGCCAGTAGCCTTAAAACAGGGCTGGGGCCCGGGGAGCTGTTTTTT,CASSLKTGLGPGELFF
TRBV20-1,TRBJ2-5,many,.,TGCAGTACCGGGCCCCAAGAGACCCAGTACTTC,CSTGPQETQYF
TRBV6-1,TRBJ2-5,many,.,TGTGCCAGCAGTGGTGATTTGGGGAAACAAGAGACCCAGTACTTC,CASSGDLGKQETQYF
TRBV5-1,TRBJ2-5,many,.,TGCGCCAGTCGAACCACCAGCGCTGAGACCCAGTACTTC,CASRTTSAETQYF
TRBV30,TRBJ2-6,.,.,TGTGCCTGGAGCCAGGGCGGCTCTGGGGCCAACGTCCTGACTTTC,CAWSQGGSGANVLTF
TRBV5-1,TRBJ2-7,many,.,TGCGCCAGCAGCTTGAGATTGGACCACGAGCAGTACTTC,CASSLRLDHEQYF
TRBV7-9,TRBJ2-5,many,.,TGTGCCAGCAGCGGGGTCGAAGGGTTCCAAGAGACCCAGTACTTC,CASSGVEGFQETQYF
TRBV20-1,TRBJ2-5,many,TRBD1,TGCAGTGCTCGCCGGGACAGGGAGGAGAGAAAGACCCAGTACTTC,CSARRDREERKTQYF
TRBV11-2,TRBJ2-2,many,TRBD1,TGTGCCAGCAGGGGGGAGACAGGGTCCAACACCGGGGAGCTGTTTTTT,CASRGETGSNTGELFF
TRBV6-1,TRBJ2-7,many,.,TGTGCCAGCCGCAGCCCCTCAGGCGAGCAGTACTTC,CASRSPSGEQYF
TRBV7-2,TRBJ2-2,many,TRBD2,TGTGCCAGCAGCGGGAGAGCGGGGCCCACCGGGGAGCTGTTTTTT,CASSGRAGPTGELFF
TRBV15,TRBJ1-2,many,.,TGTGCCACCAGCAGAGATCGGGAAGGGGCCCGCTATGGCTACACCTTC,CATSRDREGARYGYTF
TRBV2,TRBJ2-2,many,.,TGTGCCAGCCAGACTACTCGCGGACACACCGGGGAGCTGTTTTTT,CASQTTRGHTGELFF
TRBV12-3/TRBV12-4,TRBJ2-7,many,TRBD2,TGTGCCAGCCGTTACTCCTTAGCGGGAGTGGTGCGGGAGCAGTACTTC,CASRYSLAGVVREQYF
TRBV6-5,TRBJ1-5,many,TRBD1,TGTGCCAGCAGTTATCCAGGGGGCGGCAATCAGCCCCAGCATTTT,CASSYPGGGNQPQHF
TRBV7-3,TRBJ2-6,few,.,TGTGCCAGCAGCCCATTTCCGCCAGGTTCCGGGGCCAACGTCCTGACTTTC,CASSPFPPGSGANVLTF
TRBV24-1,TRBJ1-2,many,TRBD1,TGTGCCACCAGACAGGGGGCGAGAGGGGGCCACACCTTC,CATRQGARGGHTF
TRBV7-8,TRBJ2-1,many,TRBD2,TGTGCCAGCAGCAAAAGCGGGAGGACCGCAATGGGGCGTAAGTTCTTC,CASSKSGRTAMGRKFF